This T cell receptor (beta chain) is drawn from a study of cytomegalovirus exposure and HLA in healthy donors. Primers: 60 Vbeta forward and 13 Jbeta reverse. TCRdb's table, derived via immunoSEQ multiplex PCR, lists solely in-frame clones and lacks some. This sample has some 160,000 clones, with over 55% found just once. Study outcomes and limitations: In a later analysis, compared with equally common non-associated chains, HLA-associated beta chains were more expanded. It was 150 to 200 TCR beta chains that were listed as cytomegalovirus-associated. Later findings reportedly placed an Asian-associated ancestry cluster below the approximately 670-donor mean for N-insertions.

Remarks on this clone: Its antigen is undetermined.

The CDR3 extends over 17 amino acids. V lost 4 bases to trimming and J lost 6 bases; unmatched junction nucleotides: 15. The germline V gene has CDR1 MDHEN and CDR2 SYDVKM. This clonotype was sampled from a man between 35 and 55 years old in good health and CMV-seronegative. Sequenced sample: PBMCs. V gene TRBV28 combines with J gene TRBJ2-7; 10 nucleotides agree with TRBD2. The CDR3 here is CASSSTGASGRAGEQYF. CDR3 DNA sequence: TGTGCCAGCAGTTCCACCGGGGCTAGCGGGAGAGCGGGCGAGCAGTACTTC.